This TCR beta chain is from a study of blood T cell repertoires in COVID-19. The data were produced by immunoSEQ multiplex PCR, yet TCRdb's version contains in-frame clones alone and is incomplete. The sample lists roughly 300,000 clones; about 92% were seen once. The sequenced sample was PBMCs or T cells enriched from blood (not recorded which). This TCR derives from a woman between 25 and 40 years old who had recovered from COVID-19.

CDR3 nucleotides: TGTGCCAGCAGTTTCGGGGGACTAAATTTCTTC. This translates into CASSFGGLNFF. This chain joins TRBV28 and TRBJ2-1, with 7 bases identical to TRBD2. CDR1 and CDR2 (germline): MDHEN, SYDVKM. The CDR3 runs 11 residues. J lost 16 bases, V lost 3 bases, and 6 bases had no gene match.